Shown below are 10 T cell receptor beta chains from a single sample sequenced in a study of blood T cell repertoires in COVID-19. The method was immunoSEQ multiplex PCR; TCRdb's version includes in-frame clones alone and lacks a portion of them. The sample comprises around 98,000 clones, 65% to 85% of which are singletons, and 17% rests with the top ten. The sample comprised peripheral blood. These receptors originate from a woman aged 60-70 years with acute or convalescent COVID-19.

This chain connects TRBV3-1 (or the pseudogene TRBV3-2) to TRBJ1-1; D possibly corresponds to TRBD1 (5 bases). Germline-derived CDR1 and CDR2 are LGHDT and YNNKEL (reference sequence). This CDR3 contains 15 residues. The ends were cut back, 11 bases at V and 3 bases at J, with 22 bases in the middle. The CDR3 DNA is TGTGCCTGCCGCCCGGGGGACGGGGCGTACACTGAAGCTTTCTTT. Encoded protein: CACRPGDGAYTEAFF.

The CDR3 bases are TGTGCCAGCAGTGAACCGACAGGACGCTTAAGCAATCAGCCCCAGCATTTT. Translating gives CASSEPTGRLSNQPQHF. V usage is TRBV6-1 and J usage is TRBJ1-5, with TRBD1 as a possible D gene (6 bases). From germline, CDR1 is MNHNS and CDR2 SASEGT. Trimming took 2 bases from V and 1 from J, leaving 15 bases between them. This CDR3 contains 17 residues.

The chain recombines TRBV6-6 with TRBJ2-7, with 8 bases that match TRBD1. From germline, CDR1 is MNHNY and CDR2 SVGAGI (reference sequence). The length of the CDR3 is 15 residues. Germline trimming cut 5 bases from V and 0 bases from J; bases unmatched to any gene: 6. This CDR3 reads CASSRGQVSSYEQYF. CDR3 nucleotide sequence: TGTGCCAGCAGTCGGGGACAGGTGAGCTCCTACGAGCAGTACTTC.

The chain employs TRBV10-3 and TRBJ2-5; TRBD1 matches 8 bases. Germline V gives CDR1 ENHRY, CDR2 SYGVKD. Losses at the gene ends were 0 bases for V and 9 bases for J; bases not matched to a gene: 6. This CDR3 is 14 amino acids long. CDR3 DNA sequence: TGTGCCATCAGTGAGTCGCAACAGGGGGTGGCCCAGTACTTC. Amino acids: CAISESQQGVAQYF.

This chain links TRBV29-1 with TRBJ1-4; D uncertain. V dropped 6 bases and J dropped 0 bases, with 8 bases sitting between them. Germline-derived CDR1 and CDR2 are SQVTM and ANQGSEA. The CDR3 extends over 13 amino acids. For the CDR3, the DNA is TGCAGCGTCGGGGTTGCAACTAATGAAAAACTGTTTTTT. Residues: CSVGVATNEKLFF.

The chain links TRBV11-3 to TRBJ2-1, with 8 bases fitting TRBD2. Germline CDR1 SGHNT, CDR2 YENEEA. The junction had 6 bases not matched to a gene; V was cut back by 8 bases and J by 0 bases. CDR3 length: 15 residues. For the CDR3, the DNA is TGTGCCAGCCGGGGCGGGGGGAGCTCCTACAATGAGCAGTTCTTC. Translated: CASRGGGSSYNEQFF.

V gene TRBV7-9 combines with J gene TRBJ2-1; D might be TRBD1 (6 bases). Germline V gives CDR1 SEHNR, CDR2 FQNEAQ (reference sequence). The CDR3 extends over 16 amino acids. The V gene lost 1 base and the J gene lost 2 bases, with 12 bases spanning the gap. This CDR3 is CASSLGRGSPYNEQFF. The DNA for the CDR3 is TGTGCCAGCAGCTTAGGCAGGGGTTCCCCCTACAATGAGCAGTTCTTC.

This chain connects TRBV3-1 (or the pseudogene TRBV3-2) to TRBJ2-7; 10 bases agree with TRBD2. The CDR3 length is 15 residues. Germline trimming cut 4 bases from V and 1 base from J; bases unmatched to any gene: 4. Germline-derived CDR1 and CDR2 are LGHDT and YNNKEL (reference sequence). CDR3 sequence: CASSPLAGISYEQYF. CDR3 DNA: TGTGCCAGCAGCCCACTAGCGGGGATTTCCTACGAGCAGTACTTC.

The genes are TRBV9 and TRBJ1-1; the match to TRBD1 covers 7 bases. Unmatched junction bases numbered 8, after V lost 7 bases and J lost 2 bases. The germline V gene has CDR1 SGDLS and CDR2 YYNGEE. The CDR3 contains 14 residues. CDR3 sequence reads: CASSTGQPNTEAFF. The DNA of the CDR3 is TGTGCCAGCTCGACGGGACAGCCTAACACTGAAGCTTTCTTT.

This sequence joins TRBV28 and TRBJ1-1, with TRBD1 matching over 10 bases. With V trimmed by 5 bases and J by 3 bases, 6 bases remained unmatched. CDR3 size: 15 residues. Germline CDR1 MDHEN, CDR2 SYDVKM. For the CDR3, the DNA is TGTGCCAGCAGTATTGCCGGGACAGGGGACACTGAAGCTTTCTTT. Its protein product is CASSIAGTGDTEAFF.